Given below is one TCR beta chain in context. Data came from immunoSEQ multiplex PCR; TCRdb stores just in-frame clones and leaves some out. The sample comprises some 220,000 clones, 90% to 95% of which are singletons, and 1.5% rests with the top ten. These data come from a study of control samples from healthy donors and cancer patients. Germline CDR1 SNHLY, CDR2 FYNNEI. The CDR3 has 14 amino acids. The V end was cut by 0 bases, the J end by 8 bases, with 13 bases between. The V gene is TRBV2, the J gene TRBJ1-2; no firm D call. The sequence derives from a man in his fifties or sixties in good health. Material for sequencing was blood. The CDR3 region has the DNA TGTGCCAGCAGTGAAGCTCCCACTTCGCAGGGCTACACCTTC. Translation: CASSEAPTSQGYTF.